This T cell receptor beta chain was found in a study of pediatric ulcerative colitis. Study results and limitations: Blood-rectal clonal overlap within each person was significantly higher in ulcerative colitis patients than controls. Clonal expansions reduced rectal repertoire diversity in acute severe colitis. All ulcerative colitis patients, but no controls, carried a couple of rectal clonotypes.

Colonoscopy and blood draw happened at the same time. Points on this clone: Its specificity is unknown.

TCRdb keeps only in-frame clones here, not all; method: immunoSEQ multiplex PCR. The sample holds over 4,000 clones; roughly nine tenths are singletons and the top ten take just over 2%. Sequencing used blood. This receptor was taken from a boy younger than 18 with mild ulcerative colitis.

CDR3: CASSQGDRVAGELFF. CDR3 coding DNA: TGCGCCAGCAGCCAGGGGGACAGGGTGGCCGGGGAGCTGTTTTTT. V usage is TRBV4-1 and J usage is TRBJ2-2, with 9 nucleotides matching TRBD1. V was clipped by 3 bases and J by 6 bases; unmatched bases: 5. Germline assignment: CDR1 MGHRA and CDR2 YSYEKL. The CDR3 is 15 residues long.